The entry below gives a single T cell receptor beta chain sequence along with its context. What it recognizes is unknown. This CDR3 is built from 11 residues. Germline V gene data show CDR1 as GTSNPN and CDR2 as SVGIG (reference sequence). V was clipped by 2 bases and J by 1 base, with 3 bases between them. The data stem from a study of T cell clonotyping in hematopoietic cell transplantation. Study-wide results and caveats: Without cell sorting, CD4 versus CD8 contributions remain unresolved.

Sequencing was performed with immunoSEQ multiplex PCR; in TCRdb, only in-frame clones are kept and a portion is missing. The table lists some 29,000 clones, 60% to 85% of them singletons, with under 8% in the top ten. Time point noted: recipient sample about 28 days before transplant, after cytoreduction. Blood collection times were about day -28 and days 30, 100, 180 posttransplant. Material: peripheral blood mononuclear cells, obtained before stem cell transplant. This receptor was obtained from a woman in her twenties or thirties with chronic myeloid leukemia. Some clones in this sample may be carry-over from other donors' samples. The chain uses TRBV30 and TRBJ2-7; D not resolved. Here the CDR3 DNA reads TGTGCCTGGAGTTATTCCTACGAGCAGTACTTC. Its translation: CAWSYSYEQYF.